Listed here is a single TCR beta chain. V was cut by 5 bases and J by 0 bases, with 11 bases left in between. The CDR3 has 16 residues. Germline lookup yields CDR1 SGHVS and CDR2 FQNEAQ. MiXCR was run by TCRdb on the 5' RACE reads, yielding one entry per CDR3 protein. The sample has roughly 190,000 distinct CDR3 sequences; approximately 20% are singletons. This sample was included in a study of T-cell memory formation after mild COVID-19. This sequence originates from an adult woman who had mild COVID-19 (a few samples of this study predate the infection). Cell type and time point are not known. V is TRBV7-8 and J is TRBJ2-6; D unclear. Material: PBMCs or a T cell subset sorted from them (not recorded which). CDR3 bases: TGTGCCAGCAGCGTCGACCGTAACTCTGGGGCCAACGTCCTGACTTTC. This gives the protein CASSVDRNSGANVLTF.